The sequence of this TCR beta chain was determined in a study of cytomegalovirus exposure and HLA in healthy donors. Whole-study results and caveats: An analysis that came later showed most CMV-associated TCR beta chains appearing HLA-restricted. Later, an analysis showed that TCR beta chains associated with HLA were more clonally expanded than others that were equally common. Analysis was carried out at a later point, and it linked a missense DCLRE1C variant to TCR beta V- and J-gene trimming.

Primers included in the PCR were 60 Vbeta and 13 Jbeta primers. The method was immunoSEQ multiplex PCR; TCRdb's version includes in-frame clones alone and lacks a portion of them. The sample has over 150,000 clones, about four fifths seen once. With regard to this clone: Its cognate antigen is unknown.

Germline V gene sequence: CDR1 LGHNA, CDR2 YNFKEQ. There are 15 residues in the CDR3. Germline trimming cut 4 bases from V and 4 bases from J; bases unmatched to any gene: 7. J is TRBJ1-1 and V is TRBV4-2; 9 bases fit TRBD1. This receptor was taken from a man aged 30 to 45 in good health and CMV-seropositive. Sequenced input: PBMCs. The CDR3 loop is CASSRSGTGSTEAFF. As DNA, the CDR3 is TGTGCCAGCAGCCGGTCCGGGACAGGGAGCACTGAAGCTTTCTTT.